This TCR beta chain was identified in a study of metastatic and nonmetastatic thyroid tumors. In the study overall: The study looked at repertoires side by side in blood and in tumor or nodule tissue from malignant and benign thyroid patients. Study findings and constraints: Patients with malignant thyroid tumors reportedly had significantly higher TCR beta diversity than those with benign nodules, in blood and tumor.

This clone came up many times. What it binds is not known. The length of the CDR3 is 16 residues. The V and J ends lost 1 base and 1 base respectively, with 13 bases between them. Germline V gives CDR1 SGHRS, CDR2 YFSETQ. All patients were untreated before thyroid surgery. Study processing details: Differences in CDR3 between clinicopathological groups were drawn on to build a classifier intended to discriminate distant-metastatic papillary thyroid cancer patients. TCRdb reanalyzed the PCR reads with MiXCR. These V and J calls derive from TCRdb rather than the authors' analysis. The sample lists about 92,000 clones; about 15% were seen once.

This TCR derives from a female donor with papillary thyroid cancer or a benign thyroid nodule (not recorded which). Some clones in this sample may be carry-over from other donors' samples. Sequenced: blood. The chain employs TRBV5-1 and TRBJ2-3; tentative D call: TRBD1 (5 bases). CDR3 DNA: TGCGCCAGCAGCTTGAGCAGCCCCAGGGGCACAGATACGCAGTATTTT. The encoded protein is CASSLSSPRGTDTQYF.